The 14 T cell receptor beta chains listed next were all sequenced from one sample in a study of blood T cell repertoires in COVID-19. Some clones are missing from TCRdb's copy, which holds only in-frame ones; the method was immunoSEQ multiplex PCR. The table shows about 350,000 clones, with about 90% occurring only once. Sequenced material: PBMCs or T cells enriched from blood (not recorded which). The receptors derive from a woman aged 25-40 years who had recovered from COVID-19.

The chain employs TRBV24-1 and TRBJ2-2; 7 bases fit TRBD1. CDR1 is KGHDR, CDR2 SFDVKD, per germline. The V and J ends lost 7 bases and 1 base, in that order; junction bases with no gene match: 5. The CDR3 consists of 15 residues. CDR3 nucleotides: TGTGCCACCAGCCGAAGACAGGGGAACACCGGGGAGCTGTTTTTT. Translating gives CATSRRQGNTGELFF.

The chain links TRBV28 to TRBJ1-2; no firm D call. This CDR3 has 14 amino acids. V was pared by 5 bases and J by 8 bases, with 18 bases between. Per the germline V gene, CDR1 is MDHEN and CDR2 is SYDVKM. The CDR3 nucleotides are TGTGCCAGCAGTCCCCCCGGCCAGCCGGGAGGCTACACCTTC. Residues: CASSPPGQPGGYTF.

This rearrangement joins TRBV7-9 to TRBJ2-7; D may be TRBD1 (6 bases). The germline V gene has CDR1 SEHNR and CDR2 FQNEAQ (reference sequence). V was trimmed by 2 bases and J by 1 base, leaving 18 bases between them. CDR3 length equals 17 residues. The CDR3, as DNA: TGTGCCAGCAGCTTAAAAGGGGGTCCAGGAGGATCCTACGAGCAGTACTTC. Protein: CASSLKGGPGGSYEQYF.

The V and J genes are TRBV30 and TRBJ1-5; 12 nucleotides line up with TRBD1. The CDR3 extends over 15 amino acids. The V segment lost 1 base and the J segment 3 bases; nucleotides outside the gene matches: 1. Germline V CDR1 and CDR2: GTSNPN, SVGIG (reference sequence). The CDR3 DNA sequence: TGTGCCTGGAGTGGGGGACAGGGGGCCAATCAGCCCCAGCATTTT. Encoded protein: CAWSGGQGANQPQHF.

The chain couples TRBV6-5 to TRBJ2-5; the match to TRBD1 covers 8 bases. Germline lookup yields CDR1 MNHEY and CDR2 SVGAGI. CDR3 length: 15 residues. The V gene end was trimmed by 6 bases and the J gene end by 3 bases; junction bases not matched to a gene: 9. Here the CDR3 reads CASRKPSQGEETQYF. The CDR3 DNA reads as TGTGCCAGCAGAAAACCCTCACAGGGGGAAGAGACCCAGTACTTC.

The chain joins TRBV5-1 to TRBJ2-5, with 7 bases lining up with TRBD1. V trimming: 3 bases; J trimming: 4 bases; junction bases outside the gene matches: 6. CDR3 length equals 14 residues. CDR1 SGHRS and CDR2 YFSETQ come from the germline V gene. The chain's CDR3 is CASSSTGDVETQYF. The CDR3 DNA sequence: TGCGCCAGCAGCTCTACAGGGGACGTAGAGACCCAGTACTTC. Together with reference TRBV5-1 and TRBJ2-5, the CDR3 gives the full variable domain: KAGVTQTPRYLIKTRGQQVTLSCSPISGHRSVSWYQQTPGQGLQFLFEYFSETQRNKGNFPGRFSGRQFSNSRSEMNVSTLELGDSALYLCASSSTGDVETQYFGPGTRLLVL.

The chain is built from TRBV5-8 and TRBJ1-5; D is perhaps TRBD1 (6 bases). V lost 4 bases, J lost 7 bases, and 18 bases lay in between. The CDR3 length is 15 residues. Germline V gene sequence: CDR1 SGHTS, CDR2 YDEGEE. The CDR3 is CASSRKQGRGQPQHF. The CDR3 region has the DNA TGTGCCAGCAGCCGAAAACAGGGTCGCGGGCAGCCCCAGCATTTT.

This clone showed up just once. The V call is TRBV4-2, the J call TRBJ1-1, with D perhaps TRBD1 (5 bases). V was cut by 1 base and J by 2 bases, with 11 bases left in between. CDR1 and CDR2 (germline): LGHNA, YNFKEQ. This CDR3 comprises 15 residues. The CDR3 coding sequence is TGTGCCAGCAGCCAAGTCAGGGCGATTAACACTGAAGCTTTCTTT. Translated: CASSQVRAINTEAFF.

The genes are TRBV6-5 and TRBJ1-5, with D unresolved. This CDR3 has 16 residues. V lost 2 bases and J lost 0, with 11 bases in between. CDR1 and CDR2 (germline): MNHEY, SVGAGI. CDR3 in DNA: TGTGCCAGCAGTTACGGACGGGGTTATAGCAATCAGCCCCAGCATTTT. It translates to CASSYGRGYSNQPQHF.

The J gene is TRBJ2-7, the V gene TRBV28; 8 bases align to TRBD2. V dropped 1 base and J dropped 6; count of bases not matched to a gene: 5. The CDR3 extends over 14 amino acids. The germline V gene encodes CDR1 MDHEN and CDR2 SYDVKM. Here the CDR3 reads CASSLSGAGGEQYF. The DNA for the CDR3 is TGTGCCAGCAGTTTATCAGGGGCGGGGGGCGAGCAGTACTTC.

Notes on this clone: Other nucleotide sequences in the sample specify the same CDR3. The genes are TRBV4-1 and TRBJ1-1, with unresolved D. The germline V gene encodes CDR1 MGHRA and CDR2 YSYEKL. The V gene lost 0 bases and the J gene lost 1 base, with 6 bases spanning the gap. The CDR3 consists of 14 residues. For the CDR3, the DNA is TGCGCCAGCAGCCAAGATAGTCGGAACACTGAAGCTTTCTTT. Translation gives CASSQDSRNTEAFF.

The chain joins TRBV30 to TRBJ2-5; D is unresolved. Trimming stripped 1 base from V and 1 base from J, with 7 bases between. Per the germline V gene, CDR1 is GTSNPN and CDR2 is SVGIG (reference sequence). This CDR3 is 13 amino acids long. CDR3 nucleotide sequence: TGTGCCTGGAGTGGAGAGGTCCAAGAGACCCAGTACTTC. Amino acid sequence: CAWSGEVQETQYF.

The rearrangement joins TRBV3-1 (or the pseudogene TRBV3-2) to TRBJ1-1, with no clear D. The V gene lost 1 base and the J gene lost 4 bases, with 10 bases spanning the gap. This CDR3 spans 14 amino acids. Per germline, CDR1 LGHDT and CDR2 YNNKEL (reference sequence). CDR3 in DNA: TGTGCCAGCAGCCAAGGACCCTCGGGCACTGAAGCTTTCTTT. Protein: CASSQGPSGTEAFF.

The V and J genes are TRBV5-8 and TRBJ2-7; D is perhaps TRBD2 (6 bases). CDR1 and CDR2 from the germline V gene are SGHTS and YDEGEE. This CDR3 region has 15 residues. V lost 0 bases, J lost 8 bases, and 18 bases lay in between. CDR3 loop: CASSLGTGAFLKQYF. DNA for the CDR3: TGTGCCAGCAGCTTGGGGACGGGAGCTTTCTTGAAGCAGTACTTC.